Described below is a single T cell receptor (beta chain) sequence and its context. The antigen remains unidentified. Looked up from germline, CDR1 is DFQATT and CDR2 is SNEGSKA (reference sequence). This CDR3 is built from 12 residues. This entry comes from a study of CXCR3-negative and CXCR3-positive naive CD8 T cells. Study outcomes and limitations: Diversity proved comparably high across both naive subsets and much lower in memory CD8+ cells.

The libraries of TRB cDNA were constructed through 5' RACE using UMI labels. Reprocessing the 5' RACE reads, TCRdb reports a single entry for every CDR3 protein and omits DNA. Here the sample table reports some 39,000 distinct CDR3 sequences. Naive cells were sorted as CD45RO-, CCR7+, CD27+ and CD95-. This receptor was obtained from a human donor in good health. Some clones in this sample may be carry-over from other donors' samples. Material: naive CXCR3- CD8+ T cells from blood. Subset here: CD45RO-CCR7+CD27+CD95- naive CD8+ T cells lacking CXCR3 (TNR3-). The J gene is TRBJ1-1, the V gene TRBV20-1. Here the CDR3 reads CSATDRNTEAFF.